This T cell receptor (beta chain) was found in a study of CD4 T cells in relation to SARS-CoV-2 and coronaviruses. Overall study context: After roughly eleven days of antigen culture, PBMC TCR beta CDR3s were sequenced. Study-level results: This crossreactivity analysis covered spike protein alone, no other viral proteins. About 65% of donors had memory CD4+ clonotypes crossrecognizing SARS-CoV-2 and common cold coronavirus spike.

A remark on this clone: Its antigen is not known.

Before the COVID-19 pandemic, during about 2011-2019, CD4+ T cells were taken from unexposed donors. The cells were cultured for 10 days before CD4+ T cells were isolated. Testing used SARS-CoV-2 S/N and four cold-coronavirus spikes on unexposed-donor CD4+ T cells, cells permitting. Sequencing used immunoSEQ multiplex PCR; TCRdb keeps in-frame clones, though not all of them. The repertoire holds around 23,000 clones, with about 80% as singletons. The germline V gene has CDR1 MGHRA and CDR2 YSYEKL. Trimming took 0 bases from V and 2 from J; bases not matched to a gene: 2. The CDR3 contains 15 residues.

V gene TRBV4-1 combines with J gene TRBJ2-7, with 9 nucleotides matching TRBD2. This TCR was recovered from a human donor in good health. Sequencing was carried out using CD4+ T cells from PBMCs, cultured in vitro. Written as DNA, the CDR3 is TGCGCCAGCAGCCAAGACCTAGCGGGGACCTACGAGCAGTACTTC. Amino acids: CASSQDLAGTYEQYF.